This TCR beta chain was found in a study of low-dose radiotherapy and immunotherapy resistance in tumors. Gene-specific TRAV and TRBV primers were used for first-strand cDNA, covering alpha and beta chains. The PCR that amplified TCRs ran for approximately 20 cycles, relying on a constant-region primer and a V-primer adapter. TCRdb used MiXCR to reprocess the reads, holding one entry per CDR3 protein. The repertoire includes about 89,000 distinct CDR3 sequences, under 10% of them detected once, and roughly 1% sits in the top ten. At least ten counts were recorded for this clonotype. Time point denoted: before trial treatment. The donors' regimen was nivolumab, ipilimumab, aspirin, low-dose cyclophosphamide and low-dose radiotherapy. The sequences come from PBMCs, collected before treatment. The receptor was derived from a male donor with prostate cancer.

The CDR3 DNA sequence: TGTGCCAGCACATTCGATGGTCCCCAGCATTTT. This codes for CASTFDGPQHF. The chain joins TRBV28 to TRBJ1-5; D not certain. CDR3 length: 11 residues. Trimming removed 7 bases from V and 10 bases from J, with 11 bases in between. Germline assignment: CDR1 MDHEN and CDR2 SYDVKM.